The clone carrying this T cell receptor (beta chain) was observed at least ten times. No antigen is known for it. This entry comes from a study of human T cells and chemical hapten exposure. Notes on the study in general: Sensitizing to DPC left TCRs with a frequency above 1 in 1000 unaltered.

The CDR3 is 14 amino acids. CDR1 and CDR2 (germline): KGHSH, LQKENI. Trimming took 1 base from V and 8 from J, leaving 9 bases between them. The library tagged each cDNA molecule with unique molecular identifiers. TCRdb recomputed calls from the RACE reads with MiXCR, one row per CDR3 protein. The sample includes roughly 84,000 distinct CDR3 sequences, roughly a tenth of them seen just once. Time point of the sample: patch test 3, about 24 weeks after DPC sensitization. Described treatment: therapeutic diphenylcyclopropenone sensitization with weekly scalp DPC. This specimen was whole blood, taken in connection with sensitization to the hapten diphenylcyclopropenone (DPC). The chain uses TRBV18 and TRBJ1-6; TRBD1 might be the D (6 bases). The sequence derives from a woman between 50 and 59 years old with alopecia areata. Some clones in this sample may be carry-over from other donors' samples. CDR3 nucleotides: TGTGCCAGCTCACCACGCCACAGGGATTCACCCCTCCACTTT. Protein: CASSPRHRDSPLHF. The whole variable domain, remainder taken from reference TRBV18 and TRBJ1-6, is NAGVMQNPRHLVRRRGQEARLRCSPMKGHSHVYWYRQLPEEGLKFMVYLQKENIIDESGMPKERFSAEFPKEGPSILRIQQVVRGDSAAYFCASSPRHRDSPLHFGNGTRLTVT.